What follows describes a single TCR beta chain. Its antigen is currently unknown. PBMCs served as the source from which CD4+ and CD8+ T cells were sorted. The data belong to a study of CD8+ T cells in alopecia areata. General observations from the study: Lesional scalp exceeded normal scalp in clonality, especially in alopecia totalis/universalis. Patients shared TCRs less clearly than mice did, possibly for HLA-related reasons. Sequenced scalp T cells also include alphabeta T cells resident in normal skin.

Extraction and reverse transcription of RNA yielded cDNA as the sequencing template. The assay was immunoSEQ multiplex PCR, and TCRdb's table has in-frame clones only and misses some. In the table there are around 150,000 clones, 55% of which are singletons. What was sequenced was CD4+ T cells sorted from blood. This receptor was identified in a human donor in good health.

The CDR3 spells CATSRGNELRTGELFF. In nucleotides, the CDR3 is TGTGCCACCAGCAGAGGAAACGAACTACGAACCGGGGAGCTGTTTTTT. V is TRBV15 and J is TRBJ2-2; D unresolved. The CDR3 covers 16 residues. Trimming removed 1 base from V and 5 bases from J, with 14 bases in between. Germline CDR1 reads LNHNV; CDR2 reads YYDKDF (reference sequence).